Listed below are T cell receptor beta chains from one sample, sequenced in a study of cytomegalovirus exposure and HLA in healthy donors. Assay: immunoSEQ multiplex PCR; the TCRdb copy retains only in-frame clones and omits some. The repertoire has some 130,000 clones, roughly four fifths of them found once; the top ten carry 1% to 1.5%. Sequencing was performed on PBMCs. All receptors derive from a boy younger than 18 in good health and CMV-seronegative. The CDR3 runs from the conserved cysteine through the conserved F or W. The order of the fields is clone size, J gene, V gene, D gene, CDR3 protein, CDR3 DNA. A D gene is named only where the DNA matches it firmly. Clone size appears in some rows only: once, few, many, or a class for an expanded clone.

clone size: -
J gene: TRBJ2-2
V gene: TRBV6-5
D gene: TRBD1
CDR3 protein: CASSRDRATGELFF
CDR3 DNA: TGTGCCAGCAGTCGAGACAGGGCGACCGGGGAGCTGTTTTTT

clone size: -
J gene: TRBJ2-5
V gene: TRBV7-8
D gene: -
CDR3 protein: CASSGRLEKTQYF
CDR3 DNA: TGTGCCAGCAGCGGCAGGTTGGAAAAGACCCAGTACTTC

clone size: -
J gene: TRBJ2-5
V gene: TRBV7-7
D gene: -
CDR3 protein: CASSLTSKETQYF
CDR3 DNA: TGTGCCAGCAGCTTGACTAGTAAAGAGACCCAGTACTTC

clone size: -
J gene: TRBJ2-7
V gene: TRBV6-5
D gene: TRBD2
CDR3 protein: CASSYAGGRAHEQYF
CDR3 DNA: TGTGCCAGCAGTTACGCTGGCGGGAGGGCCCACGAGCAGTACTTC

clone size: -
J gene: TRBJ2-3
V gene: TRBV11-2
D gene: -
CDR3 protein: CASQGGGLADTQYF
CDR3 DNA: TGTGCCAGTCAAGGGGGAGGGCTGGCAGATACGCAGTATTTT

clone size: -
J gene: TRBJ2-7
V gene: TRBV4-3
D gene: TRBD1
CDR3 protein: CASSQGQGATIYEQYF
CDR3 DNA: TGCGCCAGCAGCCAGGGACAGGGGGCTACGATCTACGAGCAGTACTTC

clone size: few
J gene: TRBJ2-3
V gene: TRBV6-5
D gene: -
CDR3 protein: CASSYSRGPPDTQYF
CDR3 DNA: TGTGCCAGCAGTTACTCGAGAGGGCCCCCCGATACGCAGTATTTT

clone size: -
J gene: TRBJ2-7
V gene: TRBV6-6
D gene: -
CDR3 protein: CASSYSQGRGDEQYF
CDR3 DNA: TGTGCCAGCAGTTACTCACAGGGTCGGGGGGACGAGCAGTACTTC

clone size: -
J gene: TRBJ1-1
V gene: TRBV5-1
D gene: -
CDR3 protein: CASSLRSGGTEAFF
CDR3 DNA: TGCGCCAGCAGTCTTCGTAGTGGGGGGACTGAAGCTTTCTTT

clone size: -
J gene: TRBJ2-5
V gene: TRBV7-9
D gene: TRBD2
CDR3 protein: CASSRSGTSGIGHETQYF
CDR3 DNA: TGTGCCAGCAGCAGATCCGGGACTAGCGGGATAGGACATGAGACCCAGTACTTC

clone size: -
J gene: TRBJ1-5
V gene: TRBV27
D gene: -
CDR3 protein: CASSWRIGNQPQHF
CDR3 DNA: TGTGCCAGCAGTTGGCGGATAGGCAATCAGCCCCAGCATTTT

clone size: -
J gene: TRBJ2-5
V gene: TRBV19
D gene: -
CDR3 protein: CASSLGFRDAQETQYF
CDR3 DNA: TGTGCCAGTAGTTTGGGTTTCCGGGATGCCCAAGAGACCCAGTACTTC

clone size: few
J gene: TRBJ1-1
V gene: TRBV7-8
D gene: -
CDR3 protein: CASSSHRELNTEAFF
CDR3 DNA: TGTGCCAGCAGCTCACACAGGGAGTTGAACACTGAAGCTTTCTTT

clone size: -
J gene: TRBJ2-7
V gene: TRBV6-6
D gene: TRBD2
CDR3 protein: CASTVSGTGPYEQYF
CDR3 DNA: TGTGCCAGCACAGTTAGCGGGACCGGCCCCTACGAGCAGTACTTC

clone size: many
J gene: TRBJ2-1
V gene: TRBV5-6
D gene: TRBD2
CDR3 protein: CASSLRLAAPREQFF
CDR3 DNA: TGTGCCAGCAGCTTGCGACTAGCGGCCCCCCGTGAGCAGTTCTTC

clone size: few
J gene: TRBJ1-1
V gene: TRBV4-3
D gene: -
CDR3 protein: CASSPYFLVLTEAFF
CDR3 DNA: TGCGCCAGCAGCCCTTACTTTCTGGTATTGACTGAAGCTTTCTTT